Shown below are 10 T cell receptor beta chains from a single sample sequenced in a study of blood T cell repertoires in COVID-19 (dated by TCRdb to about 2020). The library was produced with the immunoSEQ multiplex PCR assay. Imported from immuneACCESS, the table was reduced by TCRdb to in-frame sequences with V and J called. These copies leave out some clones; in studies compared against another copy, an unresolved V gene accounts for under half, and the cause of the remainder is not known. Across this sample there are some 280,000 clones, with around four fifths seen only once. Around 3.9% of the sample is in the top ten clones. Material for sequencing was peripheral blood. All receptors derive from a woman aged 45-65 years with active or convalescent COVID-19.

This clone has just one count. CDR3 region: CASSPIGGVRYGYTF. In nucleotides, the CDR3 is TGTGCCAGCAGCCCGATAGGGGGCGTAAGATATGGCTACACCTTC. V gene TRBV11-2 combines with J gene TRBJ1-2, with 7 bases matching TRBD1. This CDR3 has 15 residues. Germline V gives CDR1 SGHAT, CDR2 FQNNGV. V trimming: 5 bases; J trimming: 5 bases; junction bases outside the gene matches: 11.

The chain joins TRBV2 to TRBJ1-2; D is unclear. This CDR3 has 12 residues. Per the germline V gene, CDR1 is SNHLY and CDR2 is FYNNEI. The germline V and J ends were trimmed by 5 bases and 1 base, with 5 bases remaining between them. This CDR3 reads CASSRDNYGYTF. The CDR3 DNA follows: TGTGCCAGCAGTCGAGATAACTATGGCTACACCTTC.

In its sample, this clone was seen once. J is TRBJ1-6 and V is TRBV30, with TRBD1 as a possible D gene (6 bases). Germline CDR1 and CDR2: GTSNPN and SVGIG (reference sequence). This CDR3 comprises 15 residues. Trimming pared 0 bases from V and 5 bases from J, leaving 11 bases between. The CDR3 nucleotides read TGTGCCTGGAGTGTTAACCAGGGGAATAATTCACCCCTCCACTTT. It translates to CAWSVNQGNNSPLHF.

The chain carries TRBV5-1 and TRBJ2-7; 7 bases agree with TRBD1. V trimming: 0 bases; J trimming: 4 bases; junction bases outside the gene matches: 10. The germline CDR1 and CDR2 sequences are SGHRS and YFSETQ. The CDR3 covers 16 residues. The CDR3 nucleotides are TGCGCCAGCAGCTTGGGTGGGACAGTGGGAGTGTACGAGCAGTACTTC. It specifies CASSLGGTVGVYEQYF.

The chain employs TRBV28 and TRBJ1-6; tentative D call: TRBD1 (5 bases). The CDR3 length is 16 residues. CDR1 and CDR2 from the germline V gene are MDHEN and SYDVKM. V gave up 3 bases and J gave up 5 bases, with 14 bases separating them. The CDR3 DNA reads as TGTGCCAGCAGTTTGACGGCTGGGGGGAATAATTCACCCCTCCACTTT. Its protein product is CASSLTAGGNNSPLHF.

This sequence joins TRBV11-2 and TRBJ2-1; 10 nucleotides align to TRBD2. The CDR3 runs to 15 residues. V shed 5 bases, J shed 0 bases, and the junction held 1 base outside the gene matches. Germline V gene lookup returns CDR1 SGHAT and CDR2 FQNNGV. The CDR3 DNA sequence: TGTGCCAGCAGCGGACTAGCGGTCTCCTACAATGAGCAGTTCTTC. Its protein product is CASSGLAVSYNEQFF.

This sequence joins TRBV27 and TRBJ1-4; D is ambiguous. Germline CDR1 is MNHEY and CDR2 is SMNVEV (reference sequence). This CDR3 has 13 amino acids. The germline V and J ends were trimmed by 5 bases and 11 bases, with 15 bases remaining between them. The CDR3 coding sequence is TGTGCCAGCAGTAGGTTCGGGAGTGGCAAACTGTTTTTT. Translated: CASSRFGSGKLFF.

The chain couples TRBV7-2 to TRBJ1-1, with D possibly being TRBD1 (6 bases). This CDR3 has 15 amino acids. V was clipped by 5 bases and J by 4 bases, with 17 bases between them. Germline V gives CDR1 SGHTA, CDR2 FQGNSA. For the CDR3, the DNA is TGTGCCAGCAGCAAAAGGGGGTGGGGAAGCACTGAAGCTTTCTTT. Its protein product is CASSKRGWGSTEAFF.

J is TRBJ2-7 and V is TRBV10-1; D call uncertain. Germline-derived CDR1 and CDR2 are WNHNN and SYGVQD (reference sequence). The CDR3 totals 13 residues. V was pared by 3 bases and J by 3 bases, with 9 bases between. The CDR3, as DNA: TGCGCCAGCAGTGAATCTGACAACTACGAGCAGTACTTC. It codes for CASSESDNYEQYF.

The chain joins TRBV4-1 to TRBJ2-7; 9 bases align to TRBD2. CDR3 size: 14 residues. Germline assignment: CDR1 MGHRA and CDR2 YSYEKL. V dropped 1 base and J dropped 7; count of bases not matched to a gene: 5. CDR3 in amino acids: CASSQGELAGEQYF. As DNA, the CDR3 is TGCGCCAGCAGCCAAGGGGAGCTAGCGGGAGAGCAGTACTTC.